Reported below is one T cell receptor (beta chain). The CDR3 goes on 3 residues after the read ends, and that part is filled in from the germline J gene. The data were obtained in a study of T cells in women clearing cervical HPV infection. The CDR3 is made up of 16 amino acids. CDR1 DFQATT and CDR2 SNEGSKA come from the germline V gene (reference sequence). Profiling relied on immunoSEQ multiplex PCR, and the TCRdb table lists in-frame clones only, not all of them. This listing includes roughly 40,000 clones. MY09/MY11 PCR detected cervical HPV DNA; dot-blot assigned genotypes. The clonotype was recovered from a woman between 18 and 70 years old with a cervical HPV16 infection that either progressed to CIN3+ or cleared (not recorded which). The genes are TRBV20-1 and TRBJ1-2; D might be TRBD1 (6 bases). Source material: blood buffy coat. The DNA read from the CDR3 is TGCAGTGCTACTACGGGGGGCAGGGGTGACCGGCGCGGC. This codes for CSATTGGRGDRRG. The entire CDR3 is CSATTGGRGDRRGYTF.